A single sample gave rise to the 10 T cell receptor beta chains below, sequenced in a study of shared clonotypes between healthy human individuals. Here immunoSEQ multiplex PCR was the method, and the copy in TCRdb shows in-frame clones only, minus some. The sample has under 2.5 million clones, just under 95% seen once; the top ten hold around 0.35%. Input material: naive CD4+ T cells from PBMCs. Subset given: CD45RA+ positively selected. The receptor set was obtained from a man between 18 and 35 years old in good health. Some clones in this sample may be carry-over from other donors' samples.

This clone is a singleton in its sample. CDR3 residues: CASSPWEAFEQYF. DNA of the CDR3: TGCGCCAGCAGCCCGTGGGAGGCGTTCGAGCAGTATTTT. The J gene is TRBJ2-3, the V gene TRBV4-1; the D gene is possibly TRBD2 (6 bases). Per the germline V gene, CDR1 is MGHRA and CDR2 is YSYEKL. The CDR3 totals 13 residues. V was trimmed by 4 bases and J by 11 bases, leaving 16 bases between them.

This chain uses TRBV11-2 with TRBJ2-7; 10 nucleotides align to TRBD1. Germline CDR1 reads SGHAT; CDR2 reads FQNNGV. CDR3 length equals 17 residues. V lost 5 bases, J lost 3 bases, and 13 bases stayed unmatched. The CDR3 loop reads CASSPGTGVFRNYEQYF. In nucleotides, the CDR3 is TGTGCCAGCAGCCCCGGGACAGGGGTTTTCAGGAACTACGAGCAGTACTTC. Full variable domain (rest looked up from reference TRBV11-2 and TRBJ2-7): EAGVAQSPRYKIIEKRQSVAFWCNPISGHATLYWYQQILGQGPKLLIQFQNNGVVDDSQLPKDRFSAERLKGVDSTLKIQPAKLEDSAVYLCASSPGTGVFRNYEQYFGPGTRLTVT.

The chain couples TRBV5-1 to TRBJ2-5; no definite D call. Trimming removed 4 bases from V and 5 bases from J, with 21 bases in between. Germline V gene lookup returns CDR1 SGHRS and CDR2 YFSETQ. CDR3 length: 16 amino acids. The CDR3 here is CASSLHSLRTTETQYF. Here the CDR3 DNA reads TGCGCCAGCAGCCTCCATTCCCTGAGAACAACGGAGACCCAGTACTTC.

The gene calls are TRBV5-1 and TRBJ1-2; D is unclear. With 0 bases removed from V and 8 bases from J, the gap between germline ends came to 14 bases. This CDR3 comprises 14 residues. CDR1 is SGHRS and CDR2 is YFSETQ in the germline V gene. The DNA of the CDR3 is TGCGCCAGCAGCTTGGAGGAAGAGGCTAGGGGCTACACCTTC. This gives the protein CASSLEEEARGYTF.

The V and J genes are TRBV7-3 and TRBJ1-1, with D possibly TRBD1 on 5 matching bases. The CDR3 consists of 12 residues. Between the trimmed V and J ends, which lost 5 bases and 10 bases, there was a span of 14 bases. CDR1 SGHTA and CDR2 FQGTGA come from the germline V gene. This CDR3 reads CASSVGGGVAFF. In DNA form, the CDR3 reads TGTGCCAGCAGCGTGGGGGGAGGTGTAGCTTTCTTT.

This clone was counted once. The CDR3 sequence is CASSVGQLQETQYF. The CDR3 DNA follows: TGTGCCAGCAGCGTGGGACAGCTTCAAGAGACCCAGTACTTC. The chain has TRBV5-4 and TRBJ2-5, with 7 bases fitting TRBD1. CDR1 SGHNT and CDR2 YYREEE come from the germline V gene (reference sequence). J was trimmed by 2 bases and V by 4 bases; bases with no gene match: 5. The CDR3 has 14 amino acids.

The chain joins TRBV19 to TRBJ2-2; D is possibly TRBD2 (7 bases). Trimming left V 11 bases short and J 0 bases short, with 16 bases between. Germline loops: CDR1 LNHDA, CDR2 SQIVND (reference sequence). CDR3 size: 15 residues. The CDR3, as DNA: TGTGCCGAAGGGGGAGGGCGCCCGAACACCGGGGAGCTGTTTTTT. Amino acid sequence: CAEGGGRPNTGELFF.

The chain couples TRBV9 to TRBJ2-7; D is possibly TRBD1 (5 bases). The V end lost 2 bases, the J end lost 3 bases, and 12 bases lay between the germline ends. The germline CDR1 and CDR2 sequences are SGDLS and YYNGEE. The CDR3 is 14 residues long. The CDR3 nucleotides are TGTGCCAGCAGCGTGAGGCAGGACAACTACGAGCAGTACTTC. Translation: CASSVRQDNYEQYF.

The gene calls are TRBV7-3 and TRBJ2-1; 13 bases align to TRBD2. V trimming: 5 bases; J trimming: 5 bases; junction bases outside the gene matches: 9. The length of the CDR3 is 17 residues. The germline CDR1 and CDR2 sequences are SGHTA and FQGTGA. CDR3 nucleotide sequence: TGTGCCAGCAGCCCAAGGGGACTAGCGGGAATTCACAATGAGCAGTTCTTC. Its protein is CASSPRGLAGIHNEQFF.

Note on this clone: Other nucleotide sequences from this sample produce the same CDR3. The V call is TRBV19, the J call TRBJ1-5; D might be TRBD1 (5 bases). With 3 bases removed from V and 1 base from J, the gap between germline ends came to 10 bases. From germline, CDR1 is LNHDA and CDR2 SQIVND (reference sequence). This CDR3 is 15 amino acids long. The DNA for the CDR3 is TGTGCCAGTAGTATCCGGGGGGGGAGCAATCAGCCCCAGCATTTT. Its translation is CASSIRGGSNQPQHF.